What follows describes a single T cell receptor (beta chain). Its specificity is unknown. Germline values: CDR1 SGHRS, CDR2 YFSETQ. This CDR3 is built from 13 residues. Trimming shortened V by 4 bases and J by 5 bases, and 13 bases separated the two germline ends. This sample stems from a study of T cell responses to AZD1222 COVID-19 vaccine. General observations from the study: Donors skewed white British and female; clonal diversity was possibly underestimated.

Produced via immunoSEQ multiplex PCR; TCRdb's table is partial and in-frame only. There are about 170,000 clones in the sample; 85% to 95% occur only once, and about 4% lies in the top ten. This clonotype originated in an adult in good health. This chain uses TRBV5-1 with TRBJ2-7; D remains unclear. This specimen was peripheral blood, taken on day 0 of AZD1222 vaccination. The CDR3 protein is CASSLLTDDEQYF. Here the CDR3 DNA reads TGCGCCAGCAGCCTCTTAACGGATGACGAGCAGTACTTC.